This T cell receptor beta chain was profiled in a study of human T cells and chemical hapten exposure. Time point described: pre-sensitization, week 0. Treatment denoted: therapeutic diphenylcyclopropenone sensitization with weekly scalp DPC. Patients had alopecia, were aged 18 to 70, and were not pregnant. The table lists this clonotype with many counts. As yet, its antigen is unknown. The library labeled individual cDNA molecules by adding unique molecular identifiers to them. TCRdb recomputed calls from the RACE reads with MiXCR, one row per CDR3 protein. The table shows tens of thousands of distinct CDR3 sequences, with approximately 6.7% occurring only once. CDR1 and CDR2 from the germline V gene are SGHKS and YYEKEE (reference sequence). CDR3 length: 17 amino acids. V lost 4 bases, J lost 8 bases, and 27 bases lay in between. Notes on the study in general: Expanded TCRs made up significantly more big CDR3 similarity clusters than controls did. Correlating positively with patch test score were the PT1 expanded TCR counts.

The sequencing used whole blood, collected in connection with sensitization to the hapten diphenylcyclopropenone (DPC). The chain is built from TRBV5-5 and TRBJ1-2; D perhaps matches TRBD1 (5 bases). The clonotype was recovered from a woman in her thirties with alopecia areata. Some clones in this sample may be carry-over from other donors' samples. The CDR3 here is CASSLMLRDPGLGGYTF. The CDR3 DNA sequence: TGTGCCAGCAGCCTCATGCTCCGGGACCCAGGGCTCGGGGGCTACACCTTC.